This T cell receptor (beta chain) was recovered during a study of cytomegalovirus exposure and HLA in healthy donors. Produced via immunoSEQ multiplex PCR; TCRdb's table is partial and in-frame only. The table has about 63,000 clones, approximately 88% seen once. The CDR3 loop spans 20 amino acids. CDR1 KGHSH and CDR2 LQKENI come from the germline V gene. The V gene end was trimmed by 3 bases and the J gene end by 5 bases; junction bases not matched to a gene: 17. The donors were part of the validation cohort, which consisted of under 150 subjects and was separate from the first cohort of 666 subjects.

The sequenced sample was PBMCs. The chain uses TRBV18 and TRBJ2-1; TRBD2 matches 12 bases. The origin of this receptor is a woman in her late teens or twenties in good health and CMV-seronegative. The CDR3 loop reads CASSPPGQGGLAGPNNEQFF. The CDR3 nucleotides read TGTGCCAGCTCACCTCCGGGACAGGGCGGACTAGCGGGACCTAACAATGAGCAGTTCTTC.